The next 29 T cell receptor beta chains were all read from a single sample in a study of OX40 agonist ivuxolimab in advanced cancers. Assay used: immunoSEQ multiplex PCR; TCRdb lists only in-frame clones, some missing. The data hold some 100,000 clones, with 70% to 90% observed a single time. The material sequenced was CD4+ or CD8+ T cells sorted from blood, taken in a trial of the OX40 agonist ivuxolimab. These TCRs come from an adult with an advanced solid tumor such as melanoma, head and neck, liver or kidney cancer.

The rearrangement joins TRBV20-1 to TRBJ1-2; 7 nucleotides agree with TRBD1. This CDR3 has 11 residues. Germline CDR1 and CDR2: DFQATT and SNEGSKA (reference sequence). CDR3 residues: CILQGRNGYTF. The CDR3 bases are TGCATCCTACAGGGGCGGAATGGCTACACCTTC.

The genes are TRBV28 and TRBJ1-1; the match to TRBD1 covers 9 bases. With 6 bases clipped from V and 13 bases from J, the junction kept 6 bases outside the gene matches. Germline CDR1 and CDR2: MDHEN and SYDVKM. There are 11 residues in the CDR3. CDR3 residues: CASSSDRGFFF. The CDR3 coding sequence is TGTGCCAGCAGCTCAGACAGGGGGTTTTTCTTT. The variable domain in full, with the rest retrieved from reference TRBV28 and TRBJ1-1, is DVKVTQSSRYLVKRTGEKVFLECVQDMDHENMFWYRQDPGLGLRLIYFSYDVKMKEKGDIPEGYSVSREKKERFSLILESASTNQTSMYLCASSSDRGFFFGQGTRLTVV.

The chain uses TRBV6-6 and TRBJ2-3, with no clear D. The CDR3 runs to 14 residues. Germline V lookup: CDR1 MNHNY, CDR2 SVGAGI (reference sequence). With 5 bases removed from V and 0 bases from J, the gap between germline ends came to 9 bases. The CDR3 DNA is TGTGCCAGCAGTCATCGGATTAGCACAGATACGCAGTATTTT. As protein: CASSHRISTDTQYF.

The chain links TRBV28 to TRBJ2-5, with D possibly being TRBD1 or TRBD2 (5 bases each). Germline values: CDR1 MDHEN, CDR2 SYDVKM. The CDR3 consists of 13 residues. V gave up 10 bases and J gave up 5 bases, with 17 bases separating them. The CDR3 coding sequence is TGTGCCACCCGTGGGGGAAAAGGGGAGACCCAGTACTTC. Amino acid sequence: CATRGGKGETQYF.

The rearrangement uses TRBV11-3 and TRBJ1-5, with a possible D match to TRBD1 (5 bases). This CDR3 contains 18 residues. Germline V gene data show CDR1 as SGHNT and CDR2 as YENEEA. Trimming pared 3 bases from V and 3 bases from J, leaving 21 bases between. CDR3 in amino acids: CASSFKQDKIRINQPQHF. The CDR3 DNA reads as TGTGCCAGCAGCTTTAAGCAGGACAAAATTCGAATCAATCAGCCCCAGCATTTT.

The CDR3 DNA follows: TGTGCCAGCAGCTTAGTAGGCGGAACAACTAATGAAAAACTGTTTTTT. Its translation is CASSLVGGTTNEKLFF. The chain has TRBV7-2 and TRBJ1-4; no reliable D call. The CDR3 loop spans 16 amino acids. V lost 1 base, J lost 0 bases, and 9 bases lay in between. Per germline, CDR1 SGHTA and CDR2 FQGNSA.

This chain links TRBV6-6 with TRBJ1-2; D might be TRBD1 (5 bases). This CDR3 spans 13 amino acids. V lost 5 bases and J lost 2, with 9 bases in between. Germline V gene data show CDR1 as MNHNY and CDR2 as SVGAGI (reference sequence). The CDR3 loop is CASSPGANYGYTF. The CDR3 DNA reads TGTGCCAGCAGTCCCGGGGCAAACTATGGCTACACCTTC.

The chain recombines TRBV9 with TRBJ2-3, with D perhaps TRBD1 (5 bases). V was pared by 2 bases and J by 2 bases, with 9 bases between. CDR1 is SGDLS and CDR2 is YYNGEE in the germline V gene. The CDR3 totals 14 residues. In nucleotides, the CDR3 is TGTGCCAGCAGCGTGACAGCTACCACAGATACGCAGTATTTT. As protein: CASSVTATTDTQYF.

The chain is built from TRBV11-2 and TRBJ1-6; unclear D gene. Trimming removed 5 bases at V and 4 bases at J, with 12 bases between. Germline V gene lookup returns CDR1 SGHAT and CDR2 FQNNGV. This CDR3 has 15 amino acids. The CDR3 protein is CASSLQAVYNSPLHF. In nucleotides, the CDR3 is TGTGCCAGCAGCCTCCAGGCTGTGTATAATTCACCCCTCCACTTT.

V and J are TRBV19 and TRBJ1-5, with 11 bases that match TRBD1. This CDR3 comprises 14 residues. CDR1 is LNHDA and CDR2 is SQIVND in the germline V gene (reference sequence). Unmatched junction bases numbered 3, after V lost 5 bases and J lost 6 bases. CDR3 in amino acids: CASSGQGAGQPQHF. CDR3 DNA sequence: TGTGCCAGTAGTGGACAGGGGGCAGGTCAGCCCCAGCATTTT.

The genes are TRBV18 and TRBJ2-1; possibly TRBD1 or TRBD2 for D (5 bases each). The V gene's germline CDR1 is KGHSH and CDR2 LQKENI. The length of the CDR3 is 15 residues. The V gene lost 3 bases and the J gene lost 2 bases, with 11 bases spanning the gap. The CDR3 protein is CASSPGAPPYNEQFF. In DNA form, the CDR3 reads TGTGCCAGCTCACCCGGGGCGCCCCCCTACAATGAGCAGTTCTTC.

The chain employs TRBV28 and TRBJ1-2, with TRBD1 identical over 12 bases. Germline lookup yields CDR1 MDHEN and CDR2 SYDVKM. V was clipped by 4 bases and J by 4 bases; unmatched bases: 1. This CDR3 is 14 amino acids long. This chain's CDR3 is CASSSGQGAYGYTF. Written as DNA, the CDR3 is TGTGCCAGCAGTTCGGGACAGGGGGCCTATGGCTACACCTTC.

This clone was seen a single time. The chain joins TRBV10-1 to TRBJ2-7; a weak D match, TRBD2 (5 bases). V lost 0 bases to trimming and J lost 2 bases, with 8 bases between them. CDR1 WNHNN and CDR2 SYGVQD come from the germline V gene (reference sequence). The CDR3 is made up of 14 amino acids. This CDR3 is CASSESGKAYEQYF. CDR3 DNA: TGCGCCAGCAGTGAGTCCGGGAAAGCCTACGAGCAGTACTTC.

This chain links TRBV7-2 with TRBJ1-2; maybe TRBD1 (6 bases). From germline, CDR1 is SGHTA and CDR2 FQGNSA. Between the trimmed V and J ends, which lost 3 bases and 0 bases, there was a span of 17 bases. This CDR3 contains 17 residues. The CDR3 coding sequence is TGTGCCAGCAGCTTTCAACCGGGACAAACTTCTAACTATGGCTACACCTTC. This gives the protein CASSFQPGQTSNYGYTF.

V and J are TRBV7-8 and TRBJ2-5; D is unresolved. The V end was cut by 1 base, the J end by 4 bases, with 4 bases between. The CDR3 covers 12 residues. The germline V gene encodes CDR1 SGHVS and CDR2 FQNEAQ. The CDR3 sequence is CASSLGRETQYF. The CDR3 DNA reads TGTGCCAGCAGCTTAGGGCGAGAGACCCAGTACTTC.

The gene calls are TRBV28 and TRBJ1-5; TRBD1 might be the D (5 bases). Germline V gives CDR1 MDHEN, CDR2 SYDVKM. This CDR3 contains 15 residues. V lost 4 bases to trimming and J lost 2 bases, with 12 bases between them. The CDR3 reads CASSSEGVGNQPQHF. The CDR3 nucleotides are TGTGCCAGCAGTTCCGAAGGGGTTGGCAATCAGCCCCAGCATTTT.

This chain joins TRBV28 and TRBJ2-7; tentative D call: TRBD1 (6 bases). Germline-derived CDR1 and CDR2 are MDHEN and SYDVKM. The CDR3 spans 14 residues. Trimming cost V 7 bases and J 3 bases, with 16 bases left between them. DNA for the CDR3: TGTGCCAGCATTGATCAGGGGAGAGGCTACGAGCAGTACTTC. Translated: CASIDQGRGYEQYF. Complete variable domain (other parts from reference TRBV28 and TRBJ2-7): DVKVTQSSRYLVKRTGEKVFLECVQDMDHENMFWYRQDPGLGLRLIYFSYDVKMKEKGDIPEGYSVSREKKERFSLILESASTNQTSMYLCASIDQGRGYEQYFGPGTRLTVT.

The gene calls are TRBV5-1 and TRBJ1-1; D not resolved. V lost 1 base and J lost 4, with 5 bases in between. Germline V gene lookup returns CDR1 SGHRS and CDR2 YFSETQ. There are 12 residues in the CDR3. The CDR3 protein is CASSLSSTEAFF. The CDR3 bases are TGCGCCAGCAGCTTGTCATCCACTGAAGCTTTCTTT.

V usage is TRBV15 and J usage is TRBJ1-1; possibly TRBD1 for D (6 bases). V was shortened by 4 bases and J by 1 base, with 10 bases between the two germline ends. The CDR3 length is 14 residues. Germline lookup yields CDR1 LNHNV and CDR2 YYDKDF (reference sequence). The DNA for the CDR3 is TGTGCCACCAGCACGCGGGGGCAGAACACTGAAGCTTTCTTT. It codes for CATSTRGQNTEAFF.

The rearrangement links TRBV7-3 to TRBJ2-1, with 7 bases lining up with TRBD1. Germline trimming cut 3 bases from V and 10 bases from J; bases unmatched to any gene: 6. The CDR3 extends over 13 amino acids. The germline CDR1 and CDR2 sequences are SGHTA and FQGTGA. CDR3 in DNA: TGTGCCAGCAGCTTCGGACAGGCCGCGGAGCAGTTCTTC. Translating gives CASSFGQAAEQFF.

V is TRBV9 and J is TRBJ2-5, with D perhaps TRBD2 (5 bases). CDR1 is SGDLS, CDR2 YYNGEE, per germline. The V gene lost 4 bases and the J gene lost 11 bases, with 21 bases spanning the gap. The CDR3 has 14 residues. CDR3 amino acids: CASSSGRVPGWQYF. In DNA, the CDR3 is TGTGCCAGCAGCTCCGGGCGGGTCCCGGGGTGGCAGTACTTC.

The chain recombines TRBV6-5 with TRBJ2-7; D may correspond to TRBD1 or TRBD2 (7 bases each). Germline V gives CDR1 MNHEY, CDR2 SVGAGI. V was shortened by 5 bases and J by 6 bases, with 17 bases between the two germline ends. The CDR3 has 14 residues. The CDR3 loop is CASSGLGQAGEQYF. DNA for the CDR3: TGTGCCAGCAGTGGACTAGGACAGGCGGGCGAGCAGTACTTC.

This clone occurred a few times. The chain joins TRBV18 to TRBJ1-1; D not certain. The germline V gene has CDR1 KGHSH and CDR2 LQKENI. Trimming took 2 bases from V and 0 from J, leaving 10 bases between them. CDR3 length: 15 residues. Here the CDR3 DNA reads TGTGCCAGCTCACCAACGGCCAGTTTGAACACTGAAGCTTTCTTT. It encodes CASSPTASLNTEAFF.

CDR3 DNA sequence: TGTGCCAGCAGCTTAGACCCCTCAGGGCCTCAGCCCCAGCATTTT. As protein: CASSLDPSGPQPQHF. The V gene is TRBV7-2, the J gene TRBJ1-5; weak D call: TRBD1 (5 bases). Germline CDR1 reads SGHTA; CDR2 reads FQGNSA. V gave up 1 base and J gave up 6 bases, with 13 bases separating them. The CDR3 loop spans 15 amino acids. Supplemented by reference TRBV7-2 and TRBJ1-5, the full variable domain reads GAGVSQSPSNKVTEKGKDVELRCDPISGHTALYWYRQSLGQGLEFLIYFQGNSAPDKSGLPSDRFSAERTGGSVSTLTIQRTQQEDSAVYLCASSLDPSGPQPQHFGDGTRLSIL.

Concerning this clone: Other DNA sequences from this sample encode an identical CDR3 as well. This rearrangement joins TRBV18 to TRBJ2-3; perhaps TRBD1 as D (6 bases). Deletions cut 3 bases from V and 0 bases from J, with 10 bases between. CDR3 length equals 15 residues. Per the germline V gene, CDR1 is KGHSH and CDR2 is LQKENI. The CDR3 sequence is CASSPRTASTDTQYF. In DNA form, the CDR3 reads TGTGCCAGCTCACCCCGGACAGCGAGCACAGATACGCAGTATTTT.

The chain joins TRBV14 to TRBJ1-5; 11 bases map to TRBD1. The CDR3 extends over 16 amino acids. CDR1 and CDR2 (germline): SGHDN, FVKESK. V was pared by 0 bases and J by 9 bases, with 7 bases of the junction left unmatched. The CDR3 coding sequence is TGTGCCAGCAGCCAAGAGGGACAGGGGGGAATGCCGCCCCAGCATTTT. This sequence encodes CASSQEGQGGMPPQHF.

This clone was detected only once. The chain is built from TRBV9 and TRBJ2-1; 8 bases agree with TRBD1. CDR3 length: 15 residues. Per germline, CDR1 SGDLS and CDR2 YYNGEE. The V segment lost 0 bases and the J segment 3 bases; nucleotides outside the gene matches: 2. The CDR3 nucleotides read TGTGCCAGCAGCGTAGAAACAGGGGGCTACAATGAGCAGTTCTTC. Amino acids: CASSVETGGYNEQFF.

The V gene is TRBV9, the J gene TRBJ1-6; the D gene is possibly TRBD1 (5 bases). Trimming cost V 2 bases and J 7 bases, with 10 bases left between them. CDR1 and CDR2 (germline): SGDLS, YYNGEE. The CDR3 runs 14 residues. The CDR3, as DNA: TGTGCCAGCAGCGTGAAGGCAGGGAATTCACCCCTCCACTTT. Amino acids: CASSVKAGNSPLHF.

The CDR3: CASSLVGRQETQYF. Here the CDR3 DNA reads TGTGCCAGCAGCTTAGTAGGGAGACAAGAGACCCAGTACTTC. The J gene is TRBJ2-5, the V gene TRBV7-6, with a tentative D call TRBD2 (5 bases). Germline CDR1 and CDR2: SGHVS and FNYEAQ. Deletions cut 1 base from V and 2 bases from J, with 8 bases between. CDR3 size: 14 residues.